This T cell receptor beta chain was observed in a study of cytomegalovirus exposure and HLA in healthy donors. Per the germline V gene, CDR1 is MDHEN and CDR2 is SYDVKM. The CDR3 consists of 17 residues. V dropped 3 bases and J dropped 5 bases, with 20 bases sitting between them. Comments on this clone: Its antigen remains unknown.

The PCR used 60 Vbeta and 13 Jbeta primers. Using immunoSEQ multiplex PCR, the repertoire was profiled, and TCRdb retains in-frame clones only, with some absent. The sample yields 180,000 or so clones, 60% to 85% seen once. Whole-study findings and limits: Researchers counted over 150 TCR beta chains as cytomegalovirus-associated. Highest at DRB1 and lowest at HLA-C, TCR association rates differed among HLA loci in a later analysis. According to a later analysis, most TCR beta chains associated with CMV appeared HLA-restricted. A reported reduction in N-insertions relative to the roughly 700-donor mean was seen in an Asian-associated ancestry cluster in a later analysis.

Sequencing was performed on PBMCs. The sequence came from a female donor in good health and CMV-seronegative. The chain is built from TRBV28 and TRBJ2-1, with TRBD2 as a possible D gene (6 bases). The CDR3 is CASSLGGVLRGNNEQFF. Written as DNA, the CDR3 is TGTGCCAGCAGTTTGGGAGGCGTCTTACGGGGAAACAATGAGCAGTTCTTC.